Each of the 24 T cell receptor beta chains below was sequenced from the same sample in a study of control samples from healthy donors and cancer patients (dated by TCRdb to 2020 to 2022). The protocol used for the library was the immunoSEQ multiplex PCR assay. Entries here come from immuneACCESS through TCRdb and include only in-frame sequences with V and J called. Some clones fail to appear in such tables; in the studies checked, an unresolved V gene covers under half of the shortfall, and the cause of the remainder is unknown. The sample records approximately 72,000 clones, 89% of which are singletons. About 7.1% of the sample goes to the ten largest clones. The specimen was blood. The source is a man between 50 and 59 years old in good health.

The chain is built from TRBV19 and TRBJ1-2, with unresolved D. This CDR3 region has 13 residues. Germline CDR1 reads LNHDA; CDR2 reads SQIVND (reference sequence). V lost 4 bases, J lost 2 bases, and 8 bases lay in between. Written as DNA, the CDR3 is TGTGCCAGTAGTAATTGGGAGAACTATGGCTACACCTTC. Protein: CASSNWENYGYTF.

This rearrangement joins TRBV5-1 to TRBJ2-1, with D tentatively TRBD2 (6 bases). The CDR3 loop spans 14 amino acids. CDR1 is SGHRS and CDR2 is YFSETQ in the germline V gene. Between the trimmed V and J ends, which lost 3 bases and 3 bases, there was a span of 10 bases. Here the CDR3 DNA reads TGCGCCAGCAGCTATGGGACTGGCTACAATGAGCAGTTCTTC. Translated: CASSYGTGYNEQFF.

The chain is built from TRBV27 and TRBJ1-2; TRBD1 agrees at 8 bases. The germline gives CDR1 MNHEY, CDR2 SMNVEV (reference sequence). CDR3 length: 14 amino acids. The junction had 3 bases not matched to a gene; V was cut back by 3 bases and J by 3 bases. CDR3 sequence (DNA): TGTGCCAGCAGTTTTTCGACAGGGGACTATGGCTACACCTTC. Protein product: CASSFSTGDYGYTF.

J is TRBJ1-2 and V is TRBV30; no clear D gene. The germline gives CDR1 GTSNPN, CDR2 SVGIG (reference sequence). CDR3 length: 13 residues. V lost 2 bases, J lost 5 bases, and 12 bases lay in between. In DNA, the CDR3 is TGTGCCTGGAGTCGGGAGGGCCTTTATGGCTACACCTTC. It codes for CAWSREGLYGYTF.

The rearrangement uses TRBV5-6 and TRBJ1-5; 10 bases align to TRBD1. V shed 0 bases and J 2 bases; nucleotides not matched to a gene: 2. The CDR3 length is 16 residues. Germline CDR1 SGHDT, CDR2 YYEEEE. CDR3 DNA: TGTGCCAGCAGCTTGGCGACAGGGGGCGGCAATCAGCCCCAGCATTTT. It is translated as CASSLATGGGNQPQHF.

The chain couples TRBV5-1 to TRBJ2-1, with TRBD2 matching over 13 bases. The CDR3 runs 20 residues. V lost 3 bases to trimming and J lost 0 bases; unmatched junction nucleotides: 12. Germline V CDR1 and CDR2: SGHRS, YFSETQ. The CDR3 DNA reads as TGCGCCAGCAGCTCCGAACCGGGACTAGCGGGGCGGAGCTCCTACAATGAGCAGTTCTTC. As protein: CASSSEPGLAGRSSYNEQFF.

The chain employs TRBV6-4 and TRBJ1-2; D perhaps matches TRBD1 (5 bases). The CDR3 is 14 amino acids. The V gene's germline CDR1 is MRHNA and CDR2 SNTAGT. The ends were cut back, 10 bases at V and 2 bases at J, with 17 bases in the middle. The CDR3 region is CATMDGRANYGYTF. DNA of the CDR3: TGTGCCACCATGGACGGCAGGGCCAACTATGGCTACACCTTC.

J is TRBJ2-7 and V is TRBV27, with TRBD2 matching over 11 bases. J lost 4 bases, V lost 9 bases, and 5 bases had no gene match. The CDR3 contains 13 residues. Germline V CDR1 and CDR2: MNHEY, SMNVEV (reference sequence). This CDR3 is CASGTSGPYEQYF. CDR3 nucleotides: TGTGCCAGTGGGACTAGCGGACCTTACGAGCAGTACTTC.

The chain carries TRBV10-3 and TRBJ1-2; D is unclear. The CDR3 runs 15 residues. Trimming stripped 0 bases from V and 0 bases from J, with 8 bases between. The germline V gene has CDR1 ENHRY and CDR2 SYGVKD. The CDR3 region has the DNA TGTGCCATCAGTGAGTCTGGAGGTTCTAACTATGGCTACACCTTC. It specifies CAISESGGSNYGYTF.

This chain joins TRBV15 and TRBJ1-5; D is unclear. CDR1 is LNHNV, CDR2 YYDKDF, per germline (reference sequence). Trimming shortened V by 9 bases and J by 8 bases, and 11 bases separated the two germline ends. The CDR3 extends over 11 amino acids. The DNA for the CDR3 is TGTGCCACTTGGGGTTCTGAGCCCCAGCATTTT. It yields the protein CATWGSEPQHF. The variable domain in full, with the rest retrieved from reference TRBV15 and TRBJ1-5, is DAMVIQNPRYQVTQFGKPVTLSCSQTLNHNVMYWYQQKSSQAPKLLFHYYDKDFNNEADTPDNFQSRRPNTSFCFLDIRSPGLGDTAMYLCATWGSEPQHFGDGTRLSIL.

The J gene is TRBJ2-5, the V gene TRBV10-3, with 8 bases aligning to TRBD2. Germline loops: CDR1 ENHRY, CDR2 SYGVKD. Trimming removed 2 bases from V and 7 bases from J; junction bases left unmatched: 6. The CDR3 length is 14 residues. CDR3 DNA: TGTGCCATCAGTGAGGGCGGGGGGCCCGGGACCCAGTACTTC. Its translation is CAISEGGGPGTQYF.

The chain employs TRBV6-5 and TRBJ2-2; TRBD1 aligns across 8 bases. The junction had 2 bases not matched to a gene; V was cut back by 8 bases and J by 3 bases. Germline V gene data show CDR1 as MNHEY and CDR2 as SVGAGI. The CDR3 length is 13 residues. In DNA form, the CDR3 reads TGTGCCAGCCGGACAGGGTACACCGGGGAGCTGTTTTTT. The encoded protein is CASRTGYTGELFF.

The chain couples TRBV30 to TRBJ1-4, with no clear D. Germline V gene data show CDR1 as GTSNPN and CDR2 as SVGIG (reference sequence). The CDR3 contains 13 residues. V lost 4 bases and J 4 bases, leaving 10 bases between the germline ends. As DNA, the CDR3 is TGTGCCTGGAACGCAGGCGGTAATGAAAAACTGTTTTTT. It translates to CAWNAGGNEKLFF. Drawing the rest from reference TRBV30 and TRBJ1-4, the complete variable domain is SQTIHQWPATLVQPVGSPLSLECTVEGTSNPNLYWYRQAAGRGLQLLFYSVGIGQISSEVPQNLSASRPQDRQFILSSKKLLLSDSGFYLCAWNAGGNEKLFFGSGTQLSVL.

CDR3 region: CASSPRGSPASEQYF. In DNA form, the CDR3 reads TGTGCCAGCAGTCCTCGGGGCTCGCCCGCATCAGAGCAGTACTTC. The chain combines TRBV9 with TRBJ2-7; either TRBD1 or TRBD2 may fit D (5 bases each). CDR3 length: 15 residues. V was cut by 5 bases and J by 7 bases, with 22 bases left in between. CDR1 is SGDLS, CDR2 YYNGEE, per germline.

This CDR3 is CASSATSGGALYTQYF. The CDR3 DNA follows: TGTGCCAGTAGTGCAACTAGCGGGGGGGCCTTGTATACGCAGTATTTT. The V call is TRBV19, the J call TRBJ2-3, with TRBD2 matching over 13 bases. With 5 bases clipped from V and 7 bases from J, the junction kept 9 bases outside the gene matches. This CDR3 comprises 16 residues. Germline V CDR1 and CDR2: LNHDA, SQIVND (reference sequence).

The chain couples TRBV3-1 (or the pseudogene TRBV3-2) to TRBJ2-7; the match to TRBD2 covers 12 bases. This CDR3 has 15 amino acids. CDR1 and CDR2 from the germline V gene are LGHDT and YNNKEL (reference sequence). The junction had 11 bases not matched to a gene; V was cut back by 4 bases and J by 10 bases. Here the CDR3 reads CASSPASGGGIDQYF. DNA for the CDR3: TGTGCCAGCAGCCCCGCTAGCGGGGGGGGTATTGACCAGTACTTC.

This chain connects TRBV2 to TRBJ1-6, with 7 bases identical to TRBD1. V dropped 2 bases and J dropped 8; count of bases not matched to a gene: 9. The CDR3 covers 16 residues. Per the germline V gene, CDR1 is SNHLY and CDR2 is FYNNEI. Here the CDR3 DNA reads TGTGCCAGCAGTGAAAGGGGGCAGGGGAGTCATTCACCCCTCCACTTT. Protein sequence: CASSERGQGSHSPLHF.

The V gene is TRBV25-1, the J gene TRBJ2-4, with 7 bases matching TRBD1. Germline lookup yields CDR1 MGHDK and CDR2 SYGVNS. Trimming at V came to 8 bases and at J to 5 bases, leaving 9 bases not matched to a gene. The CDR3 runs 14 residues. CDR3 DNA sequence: TGTGCCAGCGGGCGGGCAGGGGGAGAAAACATTCAGTACTTC. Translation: CASGRAGGENIQYF.

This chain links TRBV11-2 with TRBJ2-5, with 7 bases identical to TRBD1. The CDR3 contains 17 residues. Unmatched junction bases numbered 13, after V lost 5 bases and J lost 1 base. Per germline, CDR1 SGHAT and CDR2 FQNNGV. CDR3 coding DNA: TGTGCCAGCAGCGTTAGGATAAGACAGGGTGCCCAAGAGACCCAGTACTTC. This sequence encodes CASSVRIRQGAQETQYF. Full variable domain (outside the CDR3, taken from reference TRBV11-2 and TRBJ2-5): EAGVAQSPRYKIIEKRQSVAFWCNPISGHATLYWYQQILGQGPKLLIQFQNNGVVDDSQLPKDRFSAERLKGVDSTLKIQPAKLEDSAVYLCASSVRIRQGAQETQYFGPGTRLLVL.

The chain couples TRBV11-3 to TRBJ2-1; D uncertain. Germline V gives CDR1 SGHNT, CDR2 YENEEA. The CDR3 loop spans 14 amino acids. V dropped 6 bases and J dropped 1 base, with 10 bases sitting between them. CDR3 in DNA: TGTGCCAGCAGTTTTACGGATTCCTACAATGAGCAGTTCTTC. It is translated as CASSFTDSYNEQFF. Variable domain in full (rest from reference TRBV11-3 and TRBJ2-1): EAGVVQSPRYKIIEKKQPVAFWCNPISGHNTLYWYLQNLGQGPELLIRYENEEAVDDSQLPKDRFSAERLKGVDSTLKIQPAELGDSAVYLCASSFTDSYNEQFFGPGTRLTVL.

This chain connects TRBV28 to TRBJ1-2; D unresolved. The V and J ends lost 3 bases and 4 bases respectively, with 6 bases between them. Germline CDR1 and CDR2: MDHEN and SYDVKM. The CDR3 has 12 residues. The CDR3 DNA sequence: TGTGCCAGCAGTTTGGTCAGCTATGGCTACACCTTC. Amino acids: CASSLVSYGYTF.

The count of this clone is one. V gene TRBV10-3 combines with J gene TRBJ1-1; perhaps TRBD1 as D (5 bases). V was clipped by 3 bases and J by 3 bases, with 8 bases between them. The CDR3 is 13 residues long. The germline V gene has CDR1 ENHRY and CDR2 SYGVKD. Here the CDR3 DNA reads TGTGCCATCAGTGATAGAGGGGACACTGAAGCTTTCTTT. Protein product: CAISDRGDTEAFF.

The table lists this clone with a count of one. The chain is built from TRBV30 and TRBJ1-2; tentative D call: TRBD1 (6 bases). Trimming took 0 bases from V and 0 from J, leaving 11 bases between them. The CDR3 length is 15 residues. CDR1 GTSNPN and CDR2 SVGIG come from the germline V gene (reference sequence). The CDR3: CAWSVRGAANYGYTF. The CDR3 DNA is TGTGCCTGGAGTGTACGGGGGGCCGCTAACTATGGCTACACCTTC. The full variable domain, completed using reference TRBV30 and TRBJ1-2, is SQTIHQWPATLVQPVGSPLSLECTVEGTSNPNLYWYRQAAGRGLQLLFYSVGIGQISSEVPQNLSASRPQDRQFILSSKKLLLSDSGFYLCAWSVRGAANYGYTFGSGTRLTVV.

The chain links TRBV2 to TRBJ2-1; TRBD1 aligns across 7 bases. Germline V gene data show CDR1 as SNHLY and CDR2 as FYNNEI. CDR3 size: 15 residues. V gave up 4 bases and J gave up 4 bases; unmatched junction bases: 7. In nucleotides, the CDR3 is TGTGCCAGCAGTGGGACAGGCCCAAATTACAATGAGCAGTTCTTC. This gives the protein CASSGTGPNYNEQFF.